This T cell receptor (beta chain) originates from a study of T cells in Graves' hyperthyroidism and ophthalmopathy. The CDR3 is made up of 15 amino acids. The V end lost 7 bases, the J end lost 6 bases, and 21 bases lay between the germline ends. CDR1 SNHLY and CDR2 FYNNEI come from the germline V gene. Template material for amplifying TCR beta CDR3 regions consisted of RNA transcripts. When the TCR CDR3 underwent first-round RT-PCR, the HTBI primer set was used. TCRdb reprocessed the multiplex PCR reads with MiXCR, giving one entry per CDR3 protein. This table has approximately 300,000 distinct CDR3 sequences, 15% to 20% appearing once. This clonotype was observed a handful of times.

The chain employs TRBV2 and TRBJ1-2; D is ambiguous. The TCR originated in an older woman with Graves' ophthalmopathy. The sequenced sample consisted of blood. This CDR3 reads CASISRGGSRDGYTF. CDR3 DNA sequence: TGTGCCAGCATTTCCCGTGGAGGGTCTAGGGATGGCTACACCTTC.